Listed below are T cell receptor beta chains from one sample, sequenced in a study of T cell responses to AZD1222 COVID-19 vaccine. Produced via immunoSEQ multiplex PCR; TCRdb's table is partial and in-frame only. This sample yields 90,000 to 150,000 clones, of which under 90% are seen a single time; approximately 8.1% belongs to the top ten. The sample was peripheral blood, taken on day 0 of AZD1222 vaccination. The source of these receptors is an adult in good health. The CDR3 runs from the conserved cysteine through the conserved F or W. Each record gives: clone size, V gene, J gene, CDR3 length, D gene, CDR3 DNA, CDR3 protein. The D gene is left open where the match is weak. Expanded clones are given a class, and other clones once, few, many or no size at all.

>-|TRBV6-5|TRBJ2-1|13|-
TGTGCCAGCAGTTACCCCGAGGCAGGAGGGCAGTTCTTC
CASSYPEAGGQFF
>-|TRBV4-1|TRBJ1-1|17|-
TGCGCCAGCAGCCAAGGTTCAGGGACCGTTATGAACACTGAAGCTTTCTTT
CASSQGSGTVMNTEAFF
>few|TRBV15|TRBJ1-4|13|-
TGTGCCACCAGCCGGGCCTCTAATGAAAAACTGTTTTTT
CATSRASNEKLFF
>-|TRBV7-2|TRBJ2-3|12|-
TGTGCCAGCAGCCCCCCAAGGGGGGGCCAGTATTTT
CASSPPRGGQYF
>-|TRBV19|TRBJ2-5|15|-
TGTGCCAGTAGCCCTCGGGGTGGCTACAAAGAGACCCAGTACTTC
CASSPRGGYKETQYF
>-|TRBV6-5|TRBJ2-5|15|-
TGTGCCAGCAGCCGAACCGGGACCTCTCAAGAGACCCAGTACTTC
CASSRTGTSQETQYF
>-|TRBV28|TRBJ1-2|15|-
TGTGCCAGCTGCTTTCCGGACAGAGCTAACTATGGCTACACCTTC
CASCFPDRANYGYTF
>-|TRBV6-5|TRBJ2-1|15|-
TGTGCCAGCAGTACAGGGAGCGCCCCCTACAATGAGCAGTTCTTC
CASSTGSAPYNEQFF
>-|TRBV5-8|TRBJ2-7|12|-
TGTGCCAGCAGCCTGGACGGCTACGAGCAGTACTTC
CASSLDGYEQYF
>-|TRBV7-6|TRBJ2-1|16|TRBD2
TGTGCCAGCAGCACCTCCCTAGCGGAGCGCTACAATGAGCAGTTCTTC
CASSTSLAERYNEQFF
>-|TRBV7-9|TRBJ1-2|14|-
TGTGCCGGATCCCCGCAGGCAATAAACTATGGCTACACCTTC
CAGSPQAINYGYTF
>few|TRBV29-1|TRBJ2-7|12|-
TGCAGCGTTGTTGGGGCCTCCTACGAGCAGTACTTC
CSVVGASYEQYF
>-|TRBV9|TRBJ1-5|13|-
TGTGCCAGCAGCACACAGCTTAGGTGGCCCCAGCATTTT
CASSTQLRWPQHF
>once|TRBV28|TRBJ2-7|14|-
TGTGCCAGCATCCCAGGCCTTCTTTCCTACGAGCAGTACTTC
CASIPGLLSYEQYF
>-|TRBV19|TRBJ1-5|13|-
TGTGCCAGTACCGGCCGGTGGAATCAGCCCCAGCATTTT
CASTGRWNQPQHF
>once|TRBV19|TRBJ2-3|12|-
TGTGCCAGTAGTCGATTCTCAGATACGCAGTATTTT
CASSRFSDTQYF
>-|TRBV19|TRBJ2-7|16|TRBD2
TGTGCCAGTAGTCTCCAGTCTAGCGGGGACTCCTACGAGCAGTACTTC
CASSLQSSGDSYEQYF
>-|TRBV4-1|TRBJ2-5|16|TRBD2
TGCGCCAGCAGCCAAGCCGGGACTAGCGCCGGGGAGACCCAGTACTTC
CASSQAGTSAGETQYF
>once|TRBV30|TRBJ1-6|14|-
TGTGCCTGGAGTGTAGGGGGTTTGGATTCACCCCTCCACTTT
CAWSVGGLDSPLHF
>-|TRBV7-3|TRBJ2-3|16|-
TGTGCCAGCAGCTTAAGACTAGTCCCAGGGACGGATACGCAGTATTTT
CASSLRLVPGTDTQYF
>-|TRBV28|TRBJ1-4|16|TRBD1
TGTGCCAGCACTCCAACCTCGAGGACAGGGGTCTTCAATGGGGCTTTT
CASTPTSRTGVFNGAF
>-|TRBV30|TRBJ2-3|13|-
TGTGCCTGGAGTGAGCGCCCCACAGATACGCAGTATTTT
CAWSERPTDTQYF
>-|TRBV11-2|TRBJ2-7|14|-
TGTGCCAGCAGCTTAGTTGCCAAACCCTACGAGCAGTACTTC
CASSLVAKPYEQYF
>-|TRBV6-2/TRBV6-3|TRBJ2-1|16|-
TGTGCCAGCAGCCCGGCGGGGCAGGGGGGCTACAATGAGCAGTTCTTC
CASSPAGQGGYNEQFF
>-|TRBV5-8|TRBJ2-5|13|TRBD1
TGTGCCAGTGGGCGAGGGGGCCGAGAGACCCAGTACTTC
CASGRGGRETQYF
>-|TRBV9|TRBJ2-5|15|TRBD2
TGTGCCAGCAGCGGGGGGACTAGCTGGAGGGAGACCCAGTACTTC
CASSGGTSWRETQYF
>once|TRBV6-5|TRBJ2-3|14|-
TGTGCCAGCAGTTACTCGAAAGGCGACGCTCGACGGTATTTT
CASSYSKGDARRYF